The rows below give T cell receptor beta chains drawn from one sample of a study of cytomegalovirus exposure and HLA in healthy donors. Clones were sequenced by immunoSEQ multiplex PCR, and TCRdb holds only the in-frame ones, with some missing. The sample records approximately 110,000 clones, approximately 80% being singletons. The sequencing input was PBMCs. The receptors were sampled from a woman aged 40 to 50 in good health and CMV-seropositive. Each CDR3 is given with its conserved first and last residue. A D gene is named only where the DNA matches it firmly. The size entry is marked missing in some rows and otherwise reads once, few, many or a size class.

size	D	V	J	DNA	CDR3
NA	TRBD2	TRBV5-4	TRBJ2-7	TGTGCCAGCAGCTGGAAGGCCCTTGCGGGAGTAGATGAGCAGTACTTC	CASSWKALAGVDEQYF
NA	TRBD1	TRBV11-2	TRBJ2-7	TGTGCCAGCAGCACTCATCGGACAGGTGGGAACCCCTACGAGCAGTACTTC	CASSTHRTGGNPYEQYF
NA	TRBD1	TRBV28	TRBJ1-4	TGTGCCAGTAATGGACAGGTTGGCGAAAAACTGTTTTTT	CASNGQVGEKLFF
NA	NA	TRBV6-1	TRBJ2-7	TGTGCCAGCGAGGTTAGCGAGTCCTACGAGCAGTACTTC	CASEVSESYEQYF
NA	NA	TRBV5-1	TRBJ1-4	TGCGCCAGCAGCTTGGACCAGGGGAGAGAAAAGCTGTTTTTT	CASSLDQGREKLFF
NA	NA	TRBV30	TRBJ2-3	TGTGCCTGGAACAGCGGAAGCACAGATACGCAGTATTTT	CAWNSGSTDTQYF
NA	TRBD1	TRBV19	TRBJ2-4	TGTGCCAGTAGTGGGGAGACAGGGAGCTTAGCCAAAAACATTCAGTACTTC	CASSGETGSLAKNIQYF
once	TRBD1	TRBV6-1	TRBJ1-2	TGTGCCAGCAGTTTTAACCAGGGGGCCAACTATGGCTACACCTTC	CASSFNQGANYGYTF
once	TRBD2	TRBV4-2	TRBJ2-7	TGTGCCAGCAGCCAAGACGATACTAGCGGGGGGCCCTACGAGCAGTACTTC	CASSQDDTSGGPYEQYF
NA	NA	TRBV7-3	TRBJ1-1	TGTGCCAGCAGTTCACAGGGAGTGGTGGCTGAAGCTTTCTTT	CASSSQGVVAEAFF
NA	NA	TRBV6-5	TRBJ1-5	TGTGCCAGCAGTTTAACAGGGCCCCATCAGCCCCAGCATTTT	CASSLTGPHQPQHF